Listed below are T cell receptor beta chains from one sample, sequenced in a study of blood T cell repertoires in COVID-19. Data came from immunoSEQ multiplex PCR; TCRdb stores just in-frame clones and leaves some out. The table includes some 19,000 clones, around 83% detected once. The sequenced sample was peripheral blood. These receptors were obtained from a man aged 65 to 85 with acute or convalescent COVID-19. Each CDR3 is given with its conserved first and last residue.

>TRBV6-5|TRBJ2-5
CASSYGSGRALETQYF
>TRBV27|TRBJ1-2
CASSLKGANYGYTF
>TRBV4-2|TRBJ2-1
CASSQRSGTELMGEQFF
>TRBV19|TRBJ1-1
CASTTTANTEAFF
>TRBV7-2|TRBJ2-5
CASTFRDRGETQYF
>TRBV5-1|TRBJ2-2
CASVVDSGGTGELFF
>TRBV6-2/TRBV6-3|TRBJ2-1
CASSSFGGLSSYNEQFF
>TRBV15|TRBJ2-7
CATSIDRVYEQYF
>TRBV29-1|TRBJ2-1
CSEAGTSGSNNEQFF
>TRBV28|TRBJ2-7
CASSTGTDYEQYF
>TRBV7-9|TRBJ2-6
CASSRAGQATRPGANVLTF
>TRBV15|TRBJ1-5
CATSSGTGANQPQHF
>TRBV2|TRBJ2-1
CASSLQGQSSYNEQFF
>TRBV6-5|TRBJ1-4
CASSLGGLNEKLFF
>TRBV9|TRBJ2-1
CASSVNPAAEQFF
>TRBV18|TRBJ2-2
CASSRTQSGAGELFF
>TRBV9|TRBJ1-6
CASSVAGAGGRNSPLHF
>TRBV20-1|TRBJ2-1
CSASSPSATRLANEQFF
>TRBV6-5|TRBJ2-3
CASRRRVSDTQYF
>TRBV9|TRBJ2-5
CASSVGTGGQETQYF
>TRBV29-1|TRBJ1-1
CSARGSGDTEAFF
>TRBV21-1|TRBJ1-2
CASSKRPHSLPYWAGYTF
>TRBV12-3/TRBV12-4|TRBJ2-7
CASSWDISYEQYF
>TRBV7-9|TRBJ2-7
CASSDGTGWAREQYF
>TRBV5-6|TRBJ1-2
CASSLEGHNYGYTF
>TRBV19|TRBJ2-1
CASSSQAGGTLRRSSYNEQFF
>TRBV10-3|TRBJ1-2
CAIRTVGEIGYTF
>TRBV4-3|TRBJ2-3
CASSQDKTGAGDTQYF
>TRBV5-4|TRBJ1-2
CASSPRTVGDYGYTF
>TRBV19|TRBJ1-5
CASKTGSQPQHF
>TRBV7-3|TRBJ2-1
CASSPGLNNEQFF
>TRBV18|TRBJ1-1
CASSEMSRDTEAFF
>TRBV4-3|TRBJ1-4
CASSQGPGRGTNEKLFF
>TRBV3-1/TRBV3-2|TRBJ1-3
CASSLNPGNTIYF
>TRBV2|TRBJ2-2
CASSVGLAGGSGELFF